Below, 9 T cell receptor beta chains from the same sample are listed, as sequenced in a study of vaccination and CD4 T cells after COVID-19 (dated by TCRdb to the early 2020s). The method was PCR. Instrument used: Illumina iSeq 100. In-frame beta chains were kept once TCRdb had trimmed the public reads at Q25 with fastp and called clones with MiXCR. Each CDR3 protein appears once, grouped with its most common genes and DNA. The sample has tens of thousands of distinct CDR3 sequences on record, around 50% of them singletons. The ten largest clones represent 1% to 1.2% of the sample. The sequenced sample was CD4+ T cells from blood, obtained before SARS-CoV-2 vaccination. The source of these receptors is a human donor who had recovered from COVID-19.

The chain is built from TRBV7-2 and TRBJ2-5; D is possibly TRBD2 (5 bases). Trimming stripped 1 base from V and 1 base from J, with 13 bases between. Germline V gene sequence: CDR1 SGHTA, CDR2 FQGNSA. This CDR3 has 16 amino acids. The CDR3 DNA sequence: TGTGCCAGCAGCTTAGTCGTCAGCGGAAGCCAAGAGACCCAGTACTTC. It specifies CASSLVVSGSQETQYF.

V usage is TRBV2 and J usage is TRBJ2-1, with TRBD2 matching 12 bases. With 8 bases clipped from V and 7 bases from J, the junction kept 12 bases outside the gene matches. The V gene's germline CDR1 is SNHLY and CDR2 FYNNEI. The CDR3 has 16 residues. CDR3 sequence: CASETLTSGSVNEQFF. CDR3 nucleotides: TGTGCCAGCGAAACTTTGACTAGCGGGAGTGTAAATGAGCAGTTCTTC.

This chain connects TRBV27 to TRBJ2-2; D perhaps matches TRBD2 (6 bases). The CDR3 is made up of 14 amino acids. V dropped 7 bases and J dropped 5 bases, with 14 bases sitting between them. Looked up from germline, CDR1 is MNHEY and CDR2 is SMNVEV (reference sequence). CDR3 DNA sequence: TGTGCCAGCACTAAAGGTGGGGGGACCGGGGAGCTGTTTTTT. Protein sequence: CASTKGGGTGELFF.

The J gene is TRBJ2-7, the V gene TRBV10-3; 8 bases match TRBD1. This CDR3 is built from 15 residues. Germline V lookup: CDR1 ENHRY, CDR2 SYGVKD. V was clipped by 2 bases and J by 7 bases; unmatched bases: 10. The CDR3 reads CAISEGQGTLGEQYF. The CDR3 nucleotides are TGTGCCATCAGTGAGGGACAGGGAACCCTCGGGGAGCAGTACTTC.

The rearrangement uses TRBV27 and TRBJ1-2; the D gene is possibly TRBD1 (5 bases). V was shortened by 6 bases and J by 7 bases, with 15 bases between the two germline ends. From germline, CDR1 is MNHEY and CDR2 SMNVEV (reference sequence). The CDR3 has 13 amino acids. The CDR3 sequence is CASSGRAGIGYTF. CDR3 DNA sequence: TGTGCCAGCAGCGGGCGGGCAGGGATTGGCTACACCTTC.

The V and J genes are TRBV6-1 and TRBJ2-1, with D maybe TRBD2 (5 bases). The germline CDR1 and CDR2 sequences are MNHNS and SASEGT. This CDR3 has 12 residues. V lost 5 bases to trimming and J lost 10 bases, with 12 bases between them. The CDR3 region is CASSPRGWEQFF. In DNA form, the CDR3 reads TGTGCCAGCAGTCCCCGAGGGTGGGAGCAGTTCTTC.

V and J are TRBV4-1 and TRBJ2-1, with 13 bases matching TRBD2. The CDR3 extends over 17 amino acids. V lost 1 base and J lost 5; bases outside the gene matches: 5. CDR1 MGHRA and CDR2 YSYEKL come from the germline V gene. The CDR3 nucleotides read TGCGCCAGCAGCCAAGCCCGAGGACTAGCGGGAGACAATGAGCAGTTCTTC. Translated: CASSQARGLAGDNEQFF.

The chain is built from TRBV5-5 and TRBJ1-5; 8 bases agree with TRBD1. Per the germline V gene, CDR1 is SGHKS and CDR2 is YYEKEE (reference sequence). Germline trimming cut 1 base from V and 4 bases from J; bases unmatched to any gene: 7. This CDR3 has 16 amino acids. The CDR3 is CASSLRGQGRNQPQHF. CDR3 DNA: TGTGCCAGCAGCTTGCGAGGACAGGGACGGAATCAGCCCCAGCATTTT.

This rearrangement joins TRBV12-3 or TRBV12-4 to TRBJ1-1; no clear D gene. The CDR3 covers 15 residues. Trimming left V 3 bases short and J 8 bases short, with 19 bases between. CDR3 residues: CASSLVGPGFREAFF. In DNA form, the CDR3 reads TGTGCCAGCAGTTTGGTAGGGCCAGGCTTCCGCGAAGCTTTCTTT.